What follows are 11 T cell receptor beta chains derived from one specimen sequenced in a study of T cells in Graves' hyperthyroidism and ophthalmopathy (dated by TCRdb to the late 2010s). The receptor library was made with multiplex PCR. Sequencing used an Illumina HiSeq 2000. Amplification of TCR beta CDR3 regions was carried out from RNA transcripts. The TCR CDR3 was subjected to a first round of RT-PCR using the HTBI primer set and the Qiagen OneStep RT-PCR kit. TCRdb reprocessed the public reads (quality trimming at Q25 with fastp, clone calling with MiXCR) and kept in-frame beta chains. When rows share a CDR3 protein, they turn into one entry using the most common DNA and genes. In this sample the table shows 200,000 to 250,000 distinct CDR3 sequences, roughly 18% of which occur a single time. The ten largest clones represent about two fifths of the sample. Sample: blood. The receptors derive from a middle-aged man with Graves' hyperthyroidism.

This clonotype has ten or more counts. The V and J genes are TRBV29-1 and TRBJ1-5, with TRBD1 matching 10 bases. V dropped 4 bases and J dropped 5; count of bases not matched to a gene: 5. Germline assignment: CDR1 SQVTM and CDR2 ANQGSEA. The CDR3 has 14 amino acids. CDR3 loop: CSVVGTGVDQPQHF. CDR3 DNA sequence: TGCAGCGTTGTTGGGACAGGGGTTGATCAGCCCCAGCATTTT.

This clonotype was seen at least ten times. The chain has TRBV6-1 and TRBJ2-7, with 7 bases aligning to TRBD1. From germline, CDR1 is MNHNS and CDR2 SASEGT. The CDR3 totals 14 residues. Trimming cost V 6 bases and J 0 bases; bases outside gene matches: 5. The CDR3 is CASSPGTDSYEQYF. The CDR3 DNA sequence: TGTGCCAGCAGCCCCGGGACAGACTCCTACGAGCAGTACTTC.

This clonotype was counted a few times. V and J are TRBV19 and TRBJ2-7; D tentatively reads TRBD1 or TRBD2 (5 bases each). This CDR3 has 18 residues. Trimming took off 4 bases at V and 5 bases at J, with 27 bases between the two ends. Per the germline V gene, CDR1 is LNHDA and CDR2 is SQIVND (reference sequence). CDR3 loop: CASSSMEWGKGFVDEQYF. CDR3 nucleotide sequence: TGTGCCAGTAGTAGTATGGAGTGGGGGAAAGGCTTTGTGGACGAGCAGTACTTC. The entire variable domain, with the rest obtained from reference TRBV19 and TRBJ2-7, is as follows: DGGITQSPKYLFRKEGQNVTLSCEQNLNHDAMYWYRQDPGQGLRLIYYSQIVNDFQKGDIAEGYSVSREKKESFPLTVTSAQKNPTAFYLCASSSMEWGKGFVDEQYFGPGTRLTVT.

At least ten counts were recorded for this clonotype. The V and J genes are TRBV28 and TRBJ2-7; 7 nucleotides agree with TRBD1. The germline CDR1 and CDR2 sequences are MDHEN and SYDVKM. This CDR3 contains 15 residues. V shed 3 bases and J 2 bases; nucleotides not matched to a gene: 7. CDR3 sequence (DNA): TGTGCCAGCAGTTTCCCGGACAGGAGAACCTACGAGCAGTACTTC. Translation: CASSFPDRRTYEQYF.

This clonotype was picked up many times. V usage is TRBV5-1 and J usage is TRBJ1-1, with a tentative D call TRBD1 (6 bases). The CDR3 totals 17 residues. V shed 1 base and J shed 6 bases, with 22 bases lying between them. Germline V gene data show CDR1 as SGHRS and CDR2 as YFSETQ. The CDR3 sequence is CASSLQGIGTGSPEAFF. The CDR3 DNA sequence: TGCGCCAGCAGCTTGCAAGGTATCGGCACAGGGAGTCCTGAAGCTTTCTTT.

This chain links TRBV28 with TRBJ1-5; D is undetermined. CDR3 size: 12 residues. Germline CDR1 is MDHEN and CDR2 is SYDVKM. The V end was cut by 8 bases, the J end by 6 bases, with 11 bases between. The CDR3 region is CASVVWGQPQHF. In DNA form, the CDR3 reads TGTGCCAGCGTAGTGTGGGGTCAGCCCCAGCATTTT.

The chain uses TRBV27 and TRBJ1-6; D might be TRBD1 (5 bases). V was shortened by 3 bases and J by 0 bases, with 9 bases between the two germline ends. Germline CDR1 is MNHEY and CDR2 is SMNVEV (reference sequence). The CDR3 loop spans 16 amino acids. The CDR3 here is CASSFNGGSYNSPLHF. CDR3 nucleotides: TGTGCCAGCAGTTTTAATGGGGGCTCCTATAATTCACCCCTCCACTTT.

Ten or more counts support this clonotype. V and J are TRBV20-1 and TRBJ1-5; TRBD1 matches 12 bases. The trim removed 3 bases at V and 7 bases at J, leaving 7 bases unmatched. Germline V gives CDR1 DFQATT, CDR2 SNEGSKA (reference sequence). CDR3 size: 15 residues. In nucleotides, the CDR3 is TGCAGTGCTAGGGGGGGACAGGGGGCAAGCCAGCCCCAGCATTTT. Its translation: CSARGGQGASQPQHF.

This clonotype came up a few times. V and J are TRBV12-3 or TRBV12-4 and TRBJ2-7, with a tentative D call TRBD1 (6 bases). This CDR3 region has 13 residues. Trimming stripped 6 bases from V and 6 bases from J, with 15 bases between. CDR3: CASSLQGLLEQYF. The CDR3 region has the DNA TGTGCCAGCAGCCTACAGGGTCTCCTCGAGCAGTACTTC.

The V call is TRBV30, the J call TRBJ1-1, with unresolved D. Between the trimmed V and J ends, which lost 0 bases and 1 base, there was a span of 9 bases. The CDR3 covers 14 residues. The germline CDR1 and CDR2 sequences are GTSNPN and SVGIG (reference sequence). CDR3 bases: TGTGCCTGGAGTGTCGGGCTGCAGAACACTGAAGCTTTCTTT. Residues: CAWSVGLQNTEAFF.

V usage is TRBV20-1 and J usage is TRBJ2-1; TRBD1 matches at 8 bases. The CDR3 sequence is 12 residues long. Looked up from germline, CDR1 is DFQATT and CDR2 is SNEGSKA (reference sequence). V dropped 4 bases and J dropped 6; count of bases not matched to a gene: 2. This CDR3 reads CSAKGTGNEQFF. The CDR3 DNA follows: TGCAGTGCTAAGGGGACAGGCAATGAGCAGTTCTTC.